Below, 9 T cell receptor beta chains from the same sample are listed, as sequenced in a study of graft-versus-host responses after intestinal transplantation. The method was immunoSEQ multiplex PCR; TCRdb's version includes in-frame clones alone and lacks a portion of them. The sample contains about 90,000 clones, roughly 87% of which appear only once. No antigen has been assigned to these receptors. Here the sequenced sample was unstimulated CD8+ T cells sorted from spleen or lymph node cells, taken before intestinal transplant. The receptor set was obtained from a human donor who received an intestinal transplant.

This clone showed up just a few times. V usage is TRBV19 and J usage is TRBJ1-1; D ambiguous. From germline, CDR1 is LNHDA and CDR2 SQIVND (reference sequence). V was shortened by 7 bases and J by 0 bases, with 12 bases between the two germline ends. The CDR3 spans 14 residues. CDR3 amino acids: CASKWRAMNTEAFF. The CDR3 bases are TGTGCCAGTAAATGGAGGGCCATGAACACTGAAGCTTTCTTT.

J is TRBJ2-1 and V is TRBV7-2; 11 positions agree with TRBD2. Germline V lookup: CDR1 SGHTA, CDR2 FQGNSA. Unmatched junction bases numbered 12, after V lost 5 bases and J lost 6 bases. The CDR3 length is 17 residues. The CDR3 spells CASSLHPGTSGLNEQFF. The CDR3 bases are TGTGCCAGCAGCCTTCACCCCGGGACTAGCGGCCTCAATGAGCAGTTCTTC. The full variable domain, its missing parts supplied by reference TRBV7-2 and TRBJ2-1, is GAGVSQSPSNKVTEKGKDVELRCDPISGHTALYWYRQSLGQGLEFLIYFQGNSAPDKSGLPSDRFSAERTGGSVSTLTIQRTQQEDSAVYLCASSLHPGTSGLNEQFFGPGTRLTVL.

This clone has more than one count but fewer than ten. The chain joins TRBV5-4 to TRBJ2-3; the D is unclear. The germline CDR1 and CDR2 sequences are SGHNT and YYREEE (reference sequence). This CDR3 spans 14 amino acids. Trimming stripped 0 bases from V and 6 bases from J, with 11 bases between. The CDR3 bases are TGTGCCAGCAGCTTGGGACCTAGTCTGGATACGCAGTATTTT. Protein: CASSLGPSLDTQYF.

The CDR3 DNA reads TGCAGCGTTGCCGCAGGCCCCGCAGATACGCAGTATTTT. It specifies CSVAAGPADTQYF. The chain employs TRBV29-1 and TRBJ2-3, with unresolved D. With 4 bases removed from V and 4 bases from J, the gap between germline ends came to 12 bases. CDR1 and CDR2 from the germline V gene are SQVTM and ANQGSEA. The CDR3 is 13 residues long.

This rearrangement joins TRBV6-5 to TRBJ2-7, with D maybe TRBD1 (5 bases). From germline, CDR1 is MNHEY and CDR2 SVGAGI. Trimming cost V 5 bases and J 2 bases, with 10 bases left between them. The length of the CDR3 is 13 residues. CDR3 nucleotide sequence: TGTGCCAGCAGTAACAGGTTTACCTACGAGCAGTACTTC. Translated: CASSNRFTYEQYF.

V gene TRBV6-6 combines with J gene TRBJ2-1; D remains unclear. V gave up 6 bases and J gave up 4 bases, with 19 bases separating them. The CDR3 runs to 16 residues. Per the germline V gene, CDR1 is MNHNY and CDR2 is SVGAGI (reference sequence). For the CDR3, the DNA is TGTGCCAGCAGCCACCCCGACGCTACCGTGTACAATGAGCAGTTCTTC. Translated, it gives CASSHPDATVYNEQFF.

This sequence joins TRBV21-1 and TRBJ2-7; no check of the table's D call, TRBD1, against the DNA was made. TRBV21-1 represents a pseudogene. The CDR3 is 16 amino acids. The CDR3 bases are TGTGCCAGCAGCAGACATGTCAACCCCATCTCCTACGAGCAGTACTTC. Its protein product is CASSRHVNPISYEQYF.

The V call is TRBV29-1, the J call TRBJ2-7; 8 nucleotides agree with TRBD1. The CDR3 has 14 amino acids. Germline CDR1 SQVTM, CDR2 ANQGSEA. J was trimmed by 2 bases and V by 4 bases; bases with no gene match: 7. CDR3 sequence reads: CSVGGTGTPYEQYF. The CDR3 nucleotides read TGCAGCGTTGGGGGGACAGGAACCCCCTACGAGCAGTACTTC.

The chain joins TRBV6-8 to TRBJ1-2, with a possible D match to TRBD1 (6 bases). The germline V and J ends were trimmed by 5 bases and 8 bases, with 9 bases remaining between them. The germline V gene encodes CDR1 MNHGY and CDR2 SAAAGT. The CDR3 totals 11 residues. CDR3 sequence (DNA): TGTGCCAGCAGTCAGGGGAGGGGCTACACCTTC. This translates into CASSQGRGYTF.